The 4 T cell receptor beta chains presented below share a single source sample, sequenced in a study of blood T cell repertoires in COVID-19 (dated by TCRdb to about 2020). To prepare the library, the immunoSEQ multiplex PCR assay was applied. TCRdb's version of the immuneACCESS table is confined to in-frame rearrangements and falls short of the full clone set. An unresolved V gene accounts for under half of the shortfall where checked; the remainder is of unknown origin. Across this sample there are 300,000 to 400,000 clones, with 65% to 90% seen only once. In total, the top ten clones hold 4% to 5% of the sample. Sequencing used PBMCs or T cells enriched from blood (not recorded which). Every receptor here comes from a woman aged 35 to 49 with acute COVID-19.

This clone has just one count. J is TRBJ2-1 and V is TRBV15, with D unclear. The CDR3 contains 12 residues. In germline, CDR1 is LNHNV, CDR2 YYDKDF (reference sequence). Deletions cut 3 bases from V and 6 bases from J, with 6 bases between. The CDR3: CATSRASNEQFF. The CDR3 DNA reads as TGTGCCACCAGCAGGGCTAGCAATGAGCAGTTCTTC.

The gene calls are TRBV13 and TRBJ2-7; possible D gene TRBD1, 5 bases. This CDR3 region has 13 residues. V was clipped by 4 bases and J by 0 bases, with 7 bases between them. Germline values: CDR1 PRHDT, CDR2 FYEKMQ (reference sequence). Written as DNA, the CDR3 is TGTGCCAGCAGCTACAGGAGCTCCTACGAGCAGTACTTC. It codes for CASSYRSSYEQYF.

This clone was observed a few times. The rearrangement links TRBV19 to TRBJ1-4, with D hard to call. The V end lost 7 bases, the J end lost 2 bases, and 17 bases lay between the germline ends. The CDR3 runs to 16 residues. In germline, CDR1 is LNHDA, CDR2 SQIVND (reference sequence). The DNA of the CDR3 is TGTGCCAGTACCATGAGGAGGCAAGTTACTAATGAAAAACTGTTTTTT. This codes for CASTMRRQVTNEKLFF. The entire variable domain, with the rest obtained from reference TRBV19 and TRBJ1-4, is as follows: DGGITQSPKYLFRKEGQNVTLSCEQNLNHDAMYWYRQDPGQGLRLIYYSQIVNDFQKGDIAEGYSVSREKKESFPLTVTSAQKNPTAFYLCASTMRRQVTNEKLFFGSGTQLSVL.

This clone has more than one count but fewer than ten. The genes are TRBV27 and TRBJ1-6; 10 nucleotides agree with TRBD1. Germline CDR1 reads MNHEY; CDR2 reads SMNVEV (reference sequence). The CDR3 spans 17 residues. The junction had 4 bases not matched to a gene; V was cut back by 5 bases and J by 0 bases. This CDR3 is CASSPGQGSSYNSPLHF. CDR3 coding DNA: TGTGCCAGCAGTCCGGGACAGGGGAGCTCCTATAATTCACCCCTCCACTTT.